A single sample gave rise to the 27 T cell receptor beta chains below, sequenced in a study of blood T cells in healthy people across ages. Primers used in a second PCR of about 6 to 11 cycles were a sample-barcoded 5' primer and a J-beta primer mix. TCRdb re-derived calls from the 5' RACE reads in MiXCR, one entry per CDR3 protein. This sample yields around 1.5 million distinct CDR3 sequences, of which approximately 32% are seen a single time; over 9% belongs to the top ten. The sequenced sample was blood. The receptors derive from a woman aged 25 to 45 in good health.

This clonotype was found a few times. The genes are TRBV7-9 and TRBJ2-5, with D tentatively TRBD2 (6 bases). V gave up 8 bases and J gave up 5 bases, with 15 bases separating them. The germline V gene encodes CDR1 SEHNR and CDR2 FQNEAQ (reference sequence). The CDR3 totals 13 residues. The CDR3 nucleotides read TGTGCCAGCCGGAGGGACGGATTGGAGACCCAGTACTTC. Translating it yields CASRRDGLETQYF.

The chain couples TRBV21-1 to TRBJ2-7; the table's TRBD1 call for D was not verified on the DNA. TRBV21-1 is labeled a pseudogene. This CDR3 contains 16 residues. CDR3 sequence (DNA): TGTGCCAGCAGCAAAGGGAGGGGGGGCGAAGGCTACGAGCAGTACTTC. Its protein is CASSKGRGGEGYEQYF.

The chain has TRBV6-5 and TRBJ2-7; tentatively, D is TRBD1 (6 bases). CDR1 MNHEY and CDR2 SVGAGI come from the germline V gene. Trimming left V 5 bases short and J 2 bases short, with 13 bases between. The CDR3 runs 14 residues. The DNA of the CDR3 is TGTGCCAGCAGTAGAACCAGGGGTCCCTACGAGCAGTACTTC. The encoded protein is CASSRTRGPYEQYF.

The CDR3, as DNA: TGTGCCAGCAGCTTAAAGGGGGAGACCCACGGGACAGGGAGCTACGAGCAGTACTTC. Encoded protein: CASSLKGETHGTGSYEQYF. The rearrangement links TRBV27 to TRBJ2-7; the match to TRBD1 covers 9 bases. V dropped 6 bases and J dropped 3; count of bases not matched to a gene: 21. Germline V gene sequence: CDR1 MNHEY, CDR2 SMNVEV (reference sequence). This CDR3 region has 19 residues.

This clonotype turned up a few times. The V call is TRBV12-3 or TRBV12-4, the J call TRBJ2-7; D remains unclear. V was cut by 8 bases and J by 6 bases, with 14 bases left in between. This CDR3 has 12 amino acids. CDR3 region: CASATVGPEQYF. The CDR3 DNA reads as TGTGCCAGCGCCACGGTCGGGCCCGAGCAGTACTTC.

This chain joins TRBV29-1 and TRBJ1-1, with D perhaps TRBD1 (5 bases). The ends were cut back, 0 bases at V and 3 bases at J, with 8 bases in the middle. The CDR3 sequence is 13 residues long. CDR1 and CDR2 from the germline V gene are SQVTM and ANQGSEA. CDR3 region: CSVEDSGDTEAFF. The CDR3 nucleotides read TGCAGCGTTGAAGATTCGGGGGACACTGAAGCTTTCTTT.

This chain uses TRBV20-1 with TRBJ1-1; the D gene is possibly TRBD1 (6 bases). V gave up 6 bases and J gave up 10 bases, with 21 bases separating them. Looked up from germline, CDR1 is DFQATT and CDR2 is SNEGSKA (reference sequence). The CDR3 is 13 residues long. CDR3 loop: CSAESGSGALAFF. The CDR3 nucleotides are TGCAGTGCCGAATCAGGGTCGGGGGCTTTAGCTTTCTTT.

The V and J genes are TRBV3-1 and TRBJ1-2; TRBD1 is a possible D gene (5 bases). The CDR3 spans 16 residues. Germline values: CDR1 LGHDT, CDR2 YNNKEL (reference sequence). V was trimmed by 3 bases and J by 7 bases, leaving 21 bases between them. The CDR3 sequence is CASSHRSGGTGGGYTF. CDR3 DNA: TGTGCCAGCAGCCACCGGTCGGGAGGGACCGGGGGTGGCTACACCTTC.

The chain employs TRBV4-1 and TRBJ1-2; D is undetermined. CDR1 and CDR2 from the germline V gene are MGHRA and YSYEKL. V dropped 4 bases and J dropped 10 bases, with 22 bases sitting between them. The CDR3 totals 15 residues. The CDR3 coding sequence is TGCGCCAGCAGCCCTGGATCCGTGTCTCACGCTGACTACACCTTC. This codes for CASSPGSVSHADYTF.

In regard to this clonotype: Its ends do not fully match the called genes, so a read error is possible. The chain couples TRBV4-1 to TRBJ1-4; a weak D match, TRBD1 (6 bases). Looked up from germline, CDR1 is MGHRA and CDR2 is YSYEKL. The CDR3 has 17 residues. Here the CDR3 reads CASSHHTRGATNEKRFF. The CDR3 nucleotides read TGCGCCAGCAGCCACCACACGCGGGGGGCAACTAATGAAAAACGGTTTTTT.

This clonotype has only a few counts. This sequence joins TRBV27 and TRBJ2-4, with TRBD1 matching 9 bases. The CDR3 contains 17 residues. The trim removed 3 bases at V and 3 bases at J, leaving 9 bases unmatched. Per germline, CDR1 MNHEY and CDR2 SMNVEV (reference sequence). The CDR3 DNA sequence: TGTGCCAGCAGTTTCCGACAGGGGGATAAGGGCAAAAACATTCAGTACTTC. The encoded protein is CASSFRQGDKGKNIQYF.

The chain links TRBV9 to TRBJ1-2, with 7 positions matching TRBD1. V shed 3 bases and J 6 bases; nucleotides not matched to a gene: 11. Germline V CDR1 and CDR2: SGDLS, YYNGEE. The CDR3 is 15 amino acids. The CDR3 coding sequence is TGTGCCAGCAGCGCAAGGGACAGTGCTATGGATGGCTACACCTTC. Protein product: CASSARDSAMDGYTF.

This chain joins TRBV28 and TRBJ1-5, with unresolved D. Per the germline V gene, CDR1 is MDHEN and CDR2 is SYDVKM. This CDR3 has 12 amino acids. Trimming took off 8 bases at V and 4 bases at J, with 9 bases between the two ends. The DNA of the CDR3 is TGTGCCAGCCAGGATTTTAATCAGCCCCAGCATTTT. It translates to CASQDFNQPQHF.

The chain recombines TRBV24-1 with TRBJ2-3, with 7 nucleotides matching TRBD2. Trimming took 5 bases from V and 3 from J; bases not matched to a gene: 13. This CDR3 is built from 17 residues. The germline CDR1 and CDR2 sequences are KGHDR and SFDVKD. DNA of the CDR3: TGTGCCACCAGTGGTTCCACTCCTTCGGGAGGTACAGATACGCAGTATTTT. Translated, it gives CATSGSTPSGGTDTQYF.

The chain couples TRBV7-7 to TRBJ2-1, with TRBD2 matching over 8 bases. V shed 5 bases and J 6 bases; nucleotides not matched to a gene: 6. The CDR3 has 14 residues. In germline, CDR1 is SSHAT, CDR2 FNYEAQ (reference sequence). The CDR3 region is CASSASGRVNEQFF. The CDR3, as DNA: TGTGCCAGCAGCGCGAGCGGGAGAGTCAATGAGCAGTTCTTC.

This clonotype has more than one count but fewer than ten. The chain uses TRBV27 and TRBJ2-4; D gene unclear. Germline V gene lookup returns CDR1 MNHEY and CDR2 SMNVEV (reference sequence). CDR3 length: 14 amino acids. V lost 2 bases to trimming and J lost 3 bases, with 8 bases between them. For the CDR3, the DNA is TGTGCCAGCAGTTTAGGTTTGGGCAAAAACATTCAGTACTTC. Translated, it gives CASSLGLGKNIQYF.

The chain recombines TRBV5-1 with TRBJ1-5, with 9 bases identical to TRBD1. Trimming at V came to 10 bases and at J to 5 bases, leaving 7 bases not matched to a gene. CDR3 length: 13 amino acids. Germline CDR1 is SGHRS and CDR2 is YFSETQ. DNA of the CDR3: TGCGCCGGAGGGACAGGGTCTGATCAGCCCCAGCATTTT. This sequence encodes CAGGTGSDQPQHF. The whole variable domain, remainder taken from reference TRBV5-1 and TRBJ1-5, is KAGVTQTPRYLIKTRGQQVTLSCSPISGHRSVSWYQQTPGQGLQFLFEYFSETQRNKGNFPGRFSGRQFSNSRSEMNVSTLELGDSALYLCAGGTGSDQPQHFGDGTRLSIL.

The J gene is TRBJ2-7, the V gene TRBV14, with D perhaps assigned TRBD1 or TRBD2 (5 bases each). CDR1 and CDR2 (germline): SGHDN, FVKESK. Trimming cost V 6 bases and J 0 bases, with 15 bases left between them. This CDR3 is 15 amino acids long. In DNA, the CDR3 is TGTGCCAGCAGGAATGGAGAGGGGAACTCCTACGAGCAGTACTTC. Its protein product is CASRNGEGNSYEQYF. Complete variable domain (other parts from reference TRBV14 and TRBJ2-7): EAGVTQFPSHSVIEKGQTVTLRCDPISGHDNLYWYRRVMGKEIKFLLHFVKESKQDESGMPNNRFLAERTGGTYSTLKVQPAELEDSGVYFCASRNGEGNSYEQYFGPGTRLTVT.

This clonotype was counted between two and nine times. This sequence joins TRBV7-2 and TRBJ2-7; 11 positions match TRBD2. The junction had 7 bases not matched to a gene; V was cut back by 0 bases and J by 0 bases. Germline V gives CDR1 SGHTA, CDR2 FQGNSA. This CDR3 region has 18 residues. The CDR3 bases are TGTGCCAGCAGCTTAGCCCCAGGACTAGCGGGTTTCTCCTACGAGCAGTACTTC. Translated: CASSLAPGLAGFSYEQYF.

The chain joins TRBV3-1 to TRBJ2-2; 8 bases align to TRBD2. V shed 4 bases, J shed 4 bases, and the junction held 11 bases outside the gene matches. The CDR3 runs to 17 residues. Germline-derived CDR1 and CDR2 are LGHDT and YNNKEL (reference sequence). For the CDR3, the DNA is TGTGCCAGCAGCCCGACCCCAGCGGGAGTGGGCACCGGGGAGCTGTTTTTT. Residues: CASSPTPAGVGTGELFF.

Many counts were recorded for this clonotype. The V gene is TRBV13, the J gene TRBJ2-7; 9 nucleotides line up with TRBD1. V lost 4 bases, J lost 4 bases, and 11 bases stayed unmatched. The CDR3 spans 16 residues. In germline, CDR1 is PRHDT, CDR2 FYEKMQ (reference sequence). CDR3 sequence (DNA): TGTGCCAGCAGCTCCTCTCCGGGACAGGGAGGGTACGAGCAGTACTTC. It encodes CASSSSPGQGGYEQYF.

This clonotype was detected ten times or more. The chain joins TRBV29-1 to TRBJ2-1; no reliable D call. Per germline, CDR1 SQVTM and CDR2 ANQGSEA. The ends were cut back, 6 bases at V and 7 bases at J, with 10 bases in the middle. The length of the CDR3 is 11 residues. The CDR3, as DNA: TGCAGCGTAAAAAATGTGAATGAGCAGTTCTTC. Its protein product is CSVKNVNEQFF.

Points on this clonotype: A much larger clone lies one base from this, so it may be a read error. The genes are TRBV9 and TRBJ2-1; D might be TRBD2 (5 bases). The V end was cut by 0 bases, the J end by 0 bases, with 10 bases between. This CDR3 comprises 16 residues. The germline V gene encodes CDR1 SGDLS and CDR2 YYNGEE. CDR3 protein: CASSVGCSGSYNEQFF. In nucleotides, the CDR3 is TGTGCCAGCAGCGTAGGGTGCAGCGGCTCCTACAATGAGCAGTTCTTC.

The chain employs TRBV20-1 and TRBJ2-3, with D tentatively TRBD1 (6 bases). Trimming stripped 7 bases from V and 3 bases from J, with 17 bases between. CDR1 DFQATT and CDR2 SNEGSKA come from the germline V gene (reference sequence). The CDR3 loop spans 14 amino acids. CDR3 in DNA: TGCAGTGGACTGAGTGGGGGCCTAACAGATACGCAGTATTTT. Its protein is CSGLSGGLTDTQYF.

The chain couples TRBV5-5 to TRBJ1-5; TRBD1 matches at 9 bases. The V and J ends lost 4 bases and 4 bases, in that order; junction bases with no gene match: 6. The CDR3 contains 15 residues. Germline V CDR1 and CDR2: SGHKS, YYEKEE (reference sequence). CDR3 loop: CASSKTGTGNQPQHF. The CDR3 region has the DNA TGTGCCAGCAGCAAAACCGGGACAGGGAATCAGCCCCAGCATTTT.

CDR3 sequence reads: CASSPSSGRDQETQYF. Written as DNA, the CDR3 is TGTGCCAGCAGCCCCTCTAGCGGGAGGGACCAAGAGACCCAGTACTTC. The chain carries TRBV5-6 and TRBJ2-5, with TRBD2 matching 12 bases. Germline assignment: CDR1 SGHDT and CDR2 YYEEEE. The CDR3 sequence is 16 residues long. J gave up 0 bases and V 4 bases, and 4 bases lay outside the gene matches.

The table lists this clonotype with a count of one. V is TRBV19 and J is TRBJ2-7, with D hard to call. With 1 base removed from V and 3 bases from J, the gap between germline ends came to 13 bases. CDR1 LNHDA and CDR2 SQIVND come from the germline V gene (reference sequence). The CDR3 sequence is 15 residues long. Here the CDR3 reads CASSIVWEVSYEQYF. DNA of the CDR3: TGTGCCAGTAGTATAGTTTGGGAAGTGAGCTACGAGCAGTACTTC.